The text below deals with one T cell receptor (beta chain). This sample was included in a study of human T cells and chemical hapten exposure. Time point given: patch test 2, 6 weeks after DPC sensitization. Treatment given: therapeutic diphenylcyclopropenone sensitization with weekly scalp DPC. TCRdb independently ran MiXCR on the RACE reads; one entry per CDR3 protein. This sample has around 82,000 distinct CDR3 sequences, with less than 8% found just once. The CDR3 covers 13 residues. The V end lost 3 bases, the J end lost 1 base, and 6 bases lay between the germline ends. Germline V gene sequence: CDR1 SNHLY, CDR2 FYNNEI.

The rearrangement joins TRBV2 to TRBJ1-1; D ambiguous. This clonotype was sampled from a young woman with alopecia areata. Some clones in this sample may be carry-over from other donors' samples. The sample here was whole blood, taken in connection with sensitization to the hapten diphenylcyclopropenone (DPC). CDR3 nucleotide sequence: TGTGCCAGCAGTGACGTGGGGAACACTGAAGCTTTCTTT. Translation: CASSDVGNTEAFF.